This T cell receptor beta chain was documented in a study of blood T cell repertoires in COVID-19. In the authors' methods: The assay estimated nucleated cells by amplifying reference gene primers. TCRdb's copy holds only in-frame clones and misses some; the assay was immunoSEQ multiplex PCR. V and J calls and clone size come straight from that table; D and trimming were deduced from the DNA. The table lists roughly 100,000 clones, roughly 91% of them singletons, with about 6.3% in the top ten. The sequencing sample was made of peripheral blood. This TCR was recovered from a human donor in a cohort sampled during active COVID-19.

In DNA, the CDR3 is TGTGCCAGCACTACAGGGTTCACTGAAGCTTTCTTT. Protein product: CASTTGFTEAFF. The chain employs TRBV6-6 and TRBJ1-1, with D possibly being TRBD1 (6 bases). The CDR3 has 12 amino acids. Per germline, CDR1 MNHNY and CDR2 SVGAGI (reference sequence). V shed 7 bases and J shed 4 bases, with 10 bases lying between them.